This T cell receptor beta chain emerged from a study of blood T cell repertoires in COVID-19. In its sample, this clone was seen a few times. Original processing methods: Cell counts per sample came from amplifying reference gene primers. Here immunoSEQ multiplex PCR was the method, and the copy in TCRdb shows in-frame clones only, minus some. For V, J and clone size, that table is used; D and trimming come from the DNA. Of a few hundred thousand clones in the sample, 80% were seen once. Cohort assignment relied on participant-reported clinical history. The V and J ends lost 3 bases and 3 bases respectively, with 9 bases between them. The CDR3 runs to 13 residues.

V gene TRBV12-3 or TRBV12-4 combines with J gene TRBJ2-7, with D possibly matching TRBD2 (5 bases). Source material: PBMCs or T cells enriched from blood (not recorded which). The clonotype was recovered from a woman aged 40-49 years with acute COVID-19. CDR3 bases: TGTGCCAGCAGTTTTGGACGGGGCTACGAGCAGTACTTC. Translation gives CASSFGRGYEQYF.